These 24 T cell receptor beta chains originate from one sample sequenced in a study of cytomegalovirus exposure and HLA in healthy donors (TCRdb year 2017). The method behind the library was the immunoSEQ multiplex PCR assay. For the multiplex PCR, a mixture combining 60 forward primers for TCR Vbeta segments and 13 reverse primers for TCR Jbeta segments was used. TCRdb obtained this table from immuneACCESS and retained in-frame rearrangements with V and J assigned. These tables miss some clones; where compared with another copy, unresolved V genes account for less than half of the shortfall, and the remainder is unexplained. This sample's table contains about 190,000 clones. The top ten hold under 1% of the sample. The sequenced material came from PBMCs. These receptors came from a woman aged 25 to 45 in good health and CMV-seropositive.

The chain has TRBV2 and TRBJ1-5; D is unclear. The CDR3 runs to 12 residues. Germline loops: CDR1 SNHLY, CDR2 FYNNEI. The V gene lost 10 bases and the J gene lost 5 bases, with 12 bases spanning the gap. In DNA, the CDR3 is TGTGCCACCGGGAAGAGGGATCAGCCCCAGCATTTT. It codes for CATGKRDQPQHF.

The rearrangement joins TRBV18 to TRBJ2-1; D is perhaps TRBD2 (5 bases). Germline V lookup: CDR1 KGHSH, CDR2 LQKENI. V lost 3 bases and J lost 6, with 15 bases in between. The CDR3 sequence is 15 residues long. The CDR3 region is CASSPDGKVGNEQFF. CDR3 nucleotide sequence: TGTGCCAGCTCACCGGACGGGAAAGTAGGCAATGAGCAGTTCTTC.

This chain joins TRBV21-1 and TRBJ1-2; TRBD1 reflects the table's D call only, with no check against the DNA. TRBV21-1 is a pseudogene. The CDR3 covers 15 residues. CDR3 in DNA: TGTGCCAGCAGCAAAGTGGAACCAAAGGGGTATGGCTACACCTTC. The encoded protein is CASSKVEPKGYGYTF.

The CDR3 protein is CASSEIGRGQNTIYF. The CDR3 DNA follows: TGTGCCAGCAGTGAAATCGGCAGGGGTCAAAACACCATATATTTT. The rearrangement joins TRBV2 to TRBJ1-3, with D possibly matching TRBD1 (6 bases). Trimming cost V 2 bases and J 6 bases, with 14 bases left between them. Germline values: CDR1 SNHLY, CDR2 FYNNEI. The length of the CDR3 is 15 residues.

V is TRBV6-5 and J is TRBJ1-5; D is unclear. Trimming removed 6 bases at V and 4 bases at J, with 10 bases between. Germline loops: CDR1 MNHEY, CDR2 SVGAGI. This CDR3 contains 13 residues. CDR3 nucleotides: TGTGCCAGCAGAACGGACTATAATCAGCCCCAGCATTTT. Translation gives CASRTDYNQPQHF.

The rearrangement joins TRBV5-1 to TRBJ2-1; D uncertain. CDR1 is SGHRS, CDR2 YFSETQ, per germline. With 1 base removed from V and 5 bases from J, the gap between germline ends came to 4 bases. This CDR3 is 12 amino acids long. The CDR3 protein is CASSLTDNEQFF. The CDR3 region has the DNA TGCGCCAGCAGCTTGACGGACAATGAGCAGTTCTTC.

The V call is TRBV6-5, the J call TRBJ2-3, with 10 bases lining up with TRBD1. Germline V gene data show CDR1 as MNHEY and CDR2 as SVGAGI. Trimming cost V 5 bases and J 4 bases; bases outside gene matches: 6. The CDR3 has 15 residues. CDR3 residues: CASSPGQGGADTQYF. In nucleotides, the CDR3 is TGTGCCAGCAGTCCTGGACAGGGGGGGGCAGATACGCAGTATTTT.

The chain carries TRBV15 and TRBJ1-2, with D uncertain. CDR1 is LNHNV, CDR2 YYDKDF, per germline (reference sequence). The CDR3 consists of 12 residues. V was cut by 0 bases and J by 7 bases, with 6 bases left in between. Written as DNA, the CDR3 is TGTGCCACCAGCAGAGATCGGGGTGGCTACACCTTC. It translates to CATSRDRGGYTF. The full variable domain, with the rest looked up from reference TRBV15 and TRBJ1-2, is DAMVIQNPRYQVTQFGKPVTLSCSQTLNHNVMYWYQQKSSQAPKLLFHYYDKDFNNEADTPDNFQSRRPNTSFCFLDIRSPGLGDTAMYLCATSRDRGGYTFGSGTRLTVV.

The CDR3 nucleotides are TGTGCCAGTAGTATCAGTGCAACTAATGAAAAACTGTTTTTT. The encoded protein is CASSISATNEKLFF. The gene calls are TRBV19 and TRBJ1-4; D is ambiguous. V was cut by 3 bases and J by 0 bases, with 5 bases left in between. The CDR3 runs to 14 residues. CDR1 and CDR2 (germline): LNHDA, SQIVND (reference sequence).

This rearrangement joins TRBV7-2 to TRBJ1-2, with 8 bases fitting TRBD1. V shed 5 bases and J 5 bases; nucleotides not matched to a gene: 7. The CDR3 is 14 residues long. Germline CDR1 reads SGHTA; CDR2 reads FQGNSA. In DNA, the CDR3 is TGTGCCAGCAGCCTGCAGGACAGGGTTTATGGCTACACCTTC. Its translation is CASSLQDRVYGYTF.

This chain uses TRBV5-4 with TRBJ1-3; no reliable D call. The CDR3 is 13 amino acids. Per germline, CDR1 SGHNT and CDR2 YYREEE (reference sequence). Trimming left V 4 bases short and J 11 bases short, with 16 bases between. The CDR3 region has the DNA TGTGCCAGCAGCCCTATCCCCGGGAGCGCCATATATTTT. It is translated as CASSPIPGSAIYF.

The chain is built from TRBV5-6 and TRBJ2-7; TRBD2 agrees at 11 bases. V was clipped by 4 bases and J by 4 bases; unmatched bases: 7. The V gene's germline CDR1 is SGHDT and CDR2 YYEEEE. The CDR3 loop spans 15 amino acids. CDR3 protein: CASSILTSGVYEQYF. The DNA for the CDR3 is TGTGCCAGCAGCATACTGACTAGCGGGGTGTACGAGCAGTACTTC.

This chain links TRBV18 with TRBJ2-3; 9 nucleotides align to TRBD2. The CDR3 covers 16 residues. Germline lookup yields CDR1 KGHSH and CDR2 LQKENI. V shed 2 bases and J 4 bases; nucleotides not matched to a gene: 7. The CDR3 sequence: CASSPGVAGDPDTQYF. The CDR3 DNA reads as TGTGCCAGCTCACCAGGGGTAGCGGGAGACCCAGATACGCAGTATTTT. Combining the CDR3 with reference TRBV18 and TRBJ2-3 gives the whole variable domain NAGVMQNPRHLVRRRGQEARLRCSPMKGHSHVYWYRQLPEEGLKFMVYLQKENIIDESGMPKERFSAEFPKEGPSILRIQQVVRGDSAAYFCASSPGVAGDPDTQYFGPGTRLTVL.

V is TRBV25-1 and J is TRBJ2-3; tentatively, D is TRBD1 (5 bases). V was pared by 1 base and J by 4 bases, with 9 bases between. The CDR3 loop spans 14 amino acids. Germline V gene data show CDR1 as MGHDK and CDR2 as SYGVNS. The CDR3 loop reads CASSESAGSDTQYF. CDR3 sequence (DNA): TGTGCCAGCAGTGAATCGGCAGGGTCAGATACGCAGTATTTT.

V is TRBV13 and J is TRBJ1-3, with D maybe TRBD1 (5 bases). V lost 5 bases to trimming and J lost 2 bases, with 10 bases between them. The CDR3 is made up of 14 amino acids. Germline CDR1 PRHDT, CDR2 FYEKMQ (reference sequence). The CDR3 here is CASSPGFAGNTIYF. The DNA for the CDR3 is TGTGCCAGCAGCCCAGGGTTTGCTGGAAACACCATATATTTT.

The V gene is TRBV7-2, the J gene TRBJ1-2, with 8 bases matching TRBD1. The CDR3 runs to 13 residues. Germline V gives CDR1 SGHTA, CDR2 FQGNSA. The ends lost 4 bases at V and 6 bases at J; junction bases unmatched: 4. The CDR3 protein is CASSSGGRDGYTF. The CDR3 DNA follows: TGTGCCAGCAGCTCAGGGGGCAGGGATGGCTACACCTTC.

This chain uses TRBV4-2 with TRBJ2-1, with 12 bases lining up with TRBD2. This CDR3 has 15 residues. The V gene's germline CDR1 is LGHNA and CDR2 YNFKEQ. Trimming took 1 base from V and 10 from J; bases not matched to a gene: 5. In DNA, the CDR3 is TGTGCCAGCAGCCAAGCCTCTGGACTAGCGGGGGAGCAGTTCTTC. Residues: CASSQASGLAGEQFF.

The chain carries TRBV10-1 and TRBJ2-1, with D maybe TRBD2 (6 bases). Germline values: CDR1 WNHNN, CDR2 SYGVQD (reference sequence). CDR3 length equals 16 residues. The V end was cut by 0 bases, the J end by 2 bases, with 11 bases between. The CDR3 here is CASSESPGGAYNEQFF. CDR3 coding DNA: TGCGCCAGCAGTGAGTCCCCCGGGGGTGCCTACAATGAGCAGTTCTTC.

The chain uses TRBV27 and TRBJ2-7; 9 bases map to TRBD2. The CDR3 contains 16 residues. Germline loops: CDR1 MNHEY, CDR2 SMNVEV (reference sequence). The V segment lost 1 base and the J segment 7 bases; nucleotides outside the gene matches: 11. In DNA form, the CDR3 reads TGTGCCAGCAGTTTATTGGCGGGAGGGCCCTCGTGGGAGCAGTACTTC. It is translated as CASSLLAGGPSWEQYF.

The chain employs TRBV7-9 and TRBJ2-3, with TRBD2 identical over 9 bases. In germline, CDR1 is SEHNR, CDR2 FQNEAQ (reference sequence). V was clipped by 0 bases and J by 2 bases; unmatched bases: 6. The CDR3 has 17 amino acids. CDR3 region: CASSLAPLAGPTDTQYF. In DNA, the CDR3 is TGTGCCAGCAGCTTAGCCCCTCTAGCGGGGCCCACAGATACGCAGTATTTT.

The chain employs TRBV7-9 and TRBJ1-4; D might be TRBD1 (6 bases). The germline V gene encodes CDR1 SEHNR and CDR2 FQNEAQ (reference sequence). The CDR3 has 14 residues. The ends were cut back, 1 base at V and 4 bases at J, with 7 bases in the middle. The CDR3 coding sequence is TGTGCCAGCAGCTTAGGGACAGATAATGAAAAACTGTTTTTT. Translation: CASSLGTDNEKLFF.

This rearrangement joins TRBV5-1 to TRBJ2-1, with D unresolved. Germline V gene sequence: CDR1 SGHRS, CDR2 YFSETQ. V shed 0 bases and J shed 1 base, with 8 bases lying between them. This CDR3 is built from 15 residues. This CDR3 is CASSLAAESYNEQFF. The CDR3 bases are TGCGCCAGCAGCTTGGCTGCTGAGTCCTACAATGAGCAGTTCTTC.

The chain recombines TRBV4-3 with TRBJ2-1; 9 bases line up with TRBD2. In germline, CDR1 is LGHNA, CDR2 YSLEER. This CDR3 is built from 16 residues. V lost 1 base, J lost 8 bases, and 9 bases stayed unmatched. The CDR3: CASSQVPNSGSYEQFF. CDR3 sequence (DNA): TGCGCCAGCAGCCAAGTTCCTAATAGCGGGAGCTATGAGCAGTTCTTC.

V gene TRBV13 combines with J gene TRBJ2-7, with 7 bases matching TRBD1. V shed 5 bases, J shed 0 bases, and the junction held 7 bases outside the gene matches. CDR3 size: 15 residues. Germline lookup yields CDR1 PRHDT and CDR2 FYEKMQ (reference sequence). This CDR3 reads CASSPRTGFSYEQYF. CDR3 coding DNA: TGTGCCAGCAGCCCCAGGACAGGCTTCTCCTACGAGCAGTACTTC.